The rows below give T cell receptor beta chains drawn from one sample of a study of cytomegalovirus exposure and HLA in healthy donors. The assay was immunoSEQ multiplex PCR, and TCRdb's table has in-frame clones only and misses some. The sample has 85,000 to 120,000 clones, about 60% seen once. Material for sequencing was PBMCs. Receptors were obtained from a human donor in good health. CDR3s include the opening cysteine and the closing phenylalanine or tryptophan.

15	TRBJ2-3	TRBV6-1	CASRSPGQGSDTQYF
19	TRBJ2-7	TRBV11-2	CASSFQIRGTSGSSYEQYF
12	TRBJ1-1	TRBV30	CAWSVQVGWTFF
13	TRBJ2-7	TRBV7-8	CASRTKDFNEQYF
14	TRBJ1-1	TRBV27	CASSSFGGGTQAFF
15	TRBJ1-2	TRBV6-6	CASSYLTGPNYGYTF
15	TRBJ1-2	TRBV28	CASSLDYGAYYGYTF
15	TRBJ2-2	TRBV2	CASSRQGEDTGELFF
14	TRBJ2-7	TRBV5-4	CASSGGGAGYEQYF
15	TRBJ2-3	TRBV14	CASSQGLHRADTQYF
14	TRBJ2-1	TRBV7-7	CASSPGTSGSEQFF
16	TRBJ2-7	TRBV28	CASSFRLAGLSYEQYF
14	TRBJ1-1	TRBV18	CASSPPGDYTEAFF
15	TRBJ2-7	TRBV4-1	CASSQVGGSLYEQYF
11	TRBJ1-2	TRBV6-5	CASSSSVGYTF
15	TRBJ2-3	TRBV28	CASSSHGQGTDTQYF
16	TRBJ2-3	TRBV5-4	CASSVVPLISTDTQYF
15	TRBJ2-7	TRBV28	CASSFPQSGYYEQYF
15	TRBJ1-3	TRBV9	CASSVEQSSGNTIYF
13	TRBJ2-7	TRBV6-1	CASSDTWGGEQYF
12	TRBJ2-5	TRBV15	CATSRDRGTQYF
14	TRBJ2-3	TRBV6-1	CASSGHTYTDTQYF
18	TRBJ2-1	TRBV13	CASSRRPLAGTSGGEQFF
13	TRBJ1-2	TRBV10-3	CAISEEGAGGYTF
14	TRBJ2-7	TRBV5-6	CASSFTLGVDEQYF
13	TRBJ1-5	TRBV25-1	CASGTGMVGPQHF
12	TRBJ2-7	TRBV5-6	CASSRVGSAQYF
13	TRBJ1-5	TRBV19	CASTPAGDQPQHF
15	TRBJ2-7	TRBV27	CASSSPGLGFGEQYF
14	TRBJ1-2	TRBV5-6	CASIQRGGNYGYTF
14	TRBJ1-2	TRBV5-1	CASSIDGQGEGYAF
14	TRBJ2-1	TRBV5-1	CASSLAGSGYEQFF
11	TRBJ2-7	TRBV27	CASGLAHEQYF
17	TRBJ2-1	TRBV4-1	CASSQGPSGPIYNEQFF
15	TRBJ2-7	TRBV11-2	CASSLAAGGAYEQYF
19	TRBJ2-3	TRBV7-9	CASSPPGAASGGGRDTQYF
17	.	TRBV4-1	CASSQAKLAGATYEQYF
14	TRBJ2-3	TRBV18	CASSLAASGDTQYF
14	TRBJ2-1	TRBV30	CAWSPGLAGNEQFF
17	TRBJ2-5	TRBV5-1	CASSSRMVAGGEETQYF
15	TRBJ1-2	TRBV5-4	CASSLGGSGNYGYTF
16	TRBJ2-7	TRBV21-1	CASSKFFGSVSYEQYF
14	TRBJ1-1	TRBV28	CAINRVYKNTEAFF
16	TRBJ2-7	TRBV5-1	CASSLTMTSGSYEQYF
14	TRBJ2-2	TRBV15	CATSRDGEAGELFF
15	TRBJ2-7	TRBV4-1	CASSRLGGSTHEQYF
18	TRBJ2-7	TRBV4-1	CASSQVDTGTGVAYEQYF
20	TRBJ2-7	TRBV6-1	CASSEAKTSGRAGFSYEQYF
16	TRBJ1-1	TRBV6-5	CASSYSFGPQNTEAFF
16	TRBJ1-3	TRBV9	CASSEGQGFSGNTIYF
12	TRBJ1-2	TRBV10-3	CAISGTNYGYTF